One and the same sample provided the 27 T cell receptor beta chains below, sequenced in a study of blood T cells in healthy people across ages. Alongside a J-beta primer mix, a sample-barcoded 5' primer served in a second PCR lasting roughly 6 to 11 cycles. TCRdb passed the 5' RACE reads through MiXCR, listing each CDR3 protein once. The data show about 1.6 million distinct CDR3 sequences, about 35% seen once. Source material: blood. The receptor set was obtained from a woman in her 30s in good health.

This clonotype was observed a few times. CDR3 region: CASSVGVSSGNTIYF. DNA of the CDR3: TGTGCCAGCAGCGTAGGCGTCAGCTCTGGAAACACCATATATTTT. The chain recombines TRBV9 with TRBJ1-3; D is unresolved. Germline values: CDR1 SGDLS, CDR2 YYNGEE. V shed 0 bases and J shed 0 bases, with 7 bases lying between them. This CDR3 spans 15 amino acids.

This chain uses TRBV2 with TRBJ2-1; 7 nucleotides match TRBD2. From germline, CDR1 is SNHLY and CDR2 FYNNEI. V lost 4 bases and J lost 9; bases outside the gene matches: 21. This CDR3 contains 18 residues. The CDR3 is CASSGPPLRAGTGGEQFF. The CDR3 DNA reads as TGTGCCAGCAGTGGACCCCCTTTGCGGGCGGGGACGGGAGGTGAGCAGTTCTTC.

There are many counts of this clonotype. V is TRBV5-5 and J is TRBJ1-5, with 7 nucleotides matching TRBD1. V shed 4 bases and J 0 bases; nucleotides not matched to a gene: 13. Germline V gives CDR1 SGHKS, CDR2 YYEKEE (reference sequence). This CDR3 spans 18 amino acids. The CDR3 DNA reads as TGTGCCAGCAGCGACGCCGGGACAGAGGTTTATAGCAATCAGCCCCAGCATTTT. This codes for CASSDAGTEVYSNQPQHF.

The chain carries TRBV12-3 or TRBV12-4 and TRBJ1-1; D is perhaps TRBD1 (5 bases). CDR3 length: 14 amino acids. With 3 bases removed from V and 12 bases from J, the gap between germline ends came to 20 bases. Written as DNA, the CDR3 is TGTGCCAGCAGTTTTAGTGTAGGGACGGGGATGTCTTTCTTT. It specifies CASSFSVGTGMSFF.

This rearrangement joins TRBV20-1 to TRBJ2-7; 8 bases fit TRBD2. The end of the DNA fits TRBJ2-5 better, so the J call may be wrong. This CDR3 spans 13 amino acids. Germline loops: CDR1 DFQATT, CDR2 SNEGSKA (reference sequence). In DNA, the CDR3 is TGCAGTGCTACCGGCCCGGCGGGAGGGACCCAGTACTTC. Protein: CSATGPAGGTQYF.

At least ten counts were recorded for this clonotype. This rearrangement joins TRBV7-6 to TRBJ2-7; 7 nucleotides line up with TRBD1. With 3 bases clipped from V and 3 bases from J, the junction kept 5 bases outside the gene matches. The germline V gene has CDR1 SGHVS and CDR2 FNYEAQ. The CDR3 runs 14 residues. CDR3 DNA sequence: TGTGCCAGCAGCTTTAACAGGGGAGACTACGAGCAGTACTTC. This translates into CASSFNRGDYEQYF. Together with reference TRBV7-6 and TRBJ2-7, the CDR3 gives the full variable domain: GAGVSQSPRYKVTKRGQDVALRCDPISGHVSLYWYRQALGQGPEFLTYFNYEAQQDKSGLPNDRFSAERPEGSISTLTIQRTEQRDSAMYRCASSFNRGDYEQYFGPGTRLTVT.

The V and J genes are TRBV20-1 and TRBJ1-5; no firm D call. The germline CDR1 and CDR2 sequences are DFQATT and SNEGSKA (reference sequence). V lost 7 bases, J lost 0 bases, and 7 bases lay in between. The CDR3 spans 12 residues. CDR3 loop: CSVRHSNQPQHF. The CDR3 DNA reads as TGCAGTGTTAGGCATAGCAATCAGCCCCAGCATTTT.

This sequence joins TRBV29-1 and TRBJ1-5; no definite D call. Trimming stripped 4 bases from V and 0 bases from J, with 10 bases between. This CDR3 has 14 amino acids. Germline V CDR1 and CDR2: SQVTM, ANQGSEA. The CDR3 DNA reads as TGCAGCGTTGTGGCCCGGTTTAGCAATCAGCCCCAGCATTTT. It is translated as CSVVARFSNQPQHF.

The V and J genes are TRBV7-3 and TRBJ1-1; D not certain. Germline V gene data show CDR1 as SGHTA and CDR2 as FQGTGA. This CDR3 contains 16 residues. V was trimmed by 9 bases and J by 0 bases, leaving 20 bases between them. CDR3 in amino acids: CASSRPNAGMNTEAFF. The CDR3 coding sequence is TGTGCCAGTTCTCGGCCCAACGCCGGAATGAACACTGAAGCTTTCTTT.

This clonotype was detected a few times. The chain uses TRBV30 and TRBJ1-2, with 10 bases identical to TRBD1. With 7 bases clipped from V and 8 bases from J, the junction kept 13 bases outside the gene matches. Germline CDR1 and CDR2: GTSNPN and SVGIG (reference sequence). CDR3 length equals 14 residues. CDR3 protein: CASDTGTGAQGYTF. Here the CDR3 DNA reads TGTGCCTCCGATACCGGGACAGGGGCCCAGGGCTACACCTTC.

The chain employs TRBV13 and TRBJ1-2, with D possibly TRBD1 on 5 matching bases. The V and J ends lost 0 bases and 3 bases respectively, with 14 bases between them. The CDR3 contains 16 residues. Germline assignment: CDR1 PRHDT and CDR2 FYEKMQ (reference sequence). The CDR3: CASSLGGGMAHYGYTF. CDR3 coding DNA: TGTGCCAGCAGCTTAGGTGGGGGAATGGCGCACTATGGCTACACCTTC.

The sample holds many counts of this clonotype. The rearrangement links TRBV7-9 to TRBJ1-1; D call uncertain. CDR3 size: 12 residues. Germline-derived CDR1 and CDR2 are SEHNR and FQNEAQ (reference sequence). V was pared by 2 bases and J by 3 bases, with 4 bases between. This CDR3 is CASSLRDTEAFF. CDR3 DNA sequence: TGTGCCAGCAGCTTACGCGACACTGAAGCTTTCTTT.

The chain uses TRBV5-1 and TRBJ1-6; D perhaps matches TRBD1 (5 bases). This CDR3 spans 13 amino acids. Trimming took off 5 bases at V and 11 bases at J, with 14 bases between the two ends. Germline CDR1 reads SGHRS; CDR2 reads YFSETQ. The CDR3 bases are TGCGCCAGCAGTCTGGGACTCTGTGCACCCCTCCACTTT. Translating it yields CASSLGLCAPLHF.

V and J are TRBV9 and TRBJ2-1; 14 positions match TRBD2. V shed 3 bases, J shed 1 base, and the junction held 6 bases outside the gene matches. The length of the CDR3 is 18 residues. Germline lookup yields CDR1 SGDLS and CDR2 YYNGEE. The DNA for the CDR3 is TGTGCCAGCAGCGGGACTAGCGGGGGGCGAGGATCCTACAATGAGCAGTTCTTC. It translates to CASSGTSGGRGSYNEQFF.

V and J are TRBV9 and TRBJ2-5; 16 nucleotides align to TRBD2. With 4 bases clipped from V and 4 bases from J, the junction kept 7 bases outside the gene matches. The CDR3 extends over 17 amino acids. CDR1 is SGDLS, CDR2 YYNGEE, per germline. CDR3 sequence (DNA): TGTGCCAGCAGCCCCCCGGGACTAGCGGGGGGGGTAGAGACCCAGTACTTC. Translation: CASSPPGLAGGVETQYF.

The chain employs TRBV9 and TRBJ2-5; 7 bases are shared with TRBD2. Germline V CDR1 and CDR2: SGDLS, YYNGEE. The V gene end was trimmed by 0 bases and the J gene end by 5 bases; junction bases not matched to a gene: 4. The CDR3 loop spans 14 amino acids. The CDR3 sequence is CASSVGRREETQYF. In nucleotides, the CDR3 is TGTGCCAGCAGCGTAGGGCGGCGGGAGGAGACCCAGTACTTC.

The rearrangement uses TRBV9 and TRBJ2-1; 15 positions match TRBD2. The CDR3 is 18 residues long. V lost 4 bases, J lost 5 bases, and 10 bases stayed unmatched. Germline assignment: CDR1 SGDLS and CDR2 YYNGEE. Written as DNA, the CDR3 is TGTGCCAGCAGCCCGAGGACTAGCGGGAGGGGGAGGGACAATGAGCAGTTCTTC. Its translation: CASSPRTSGRGRDNEQFF.

This clonotype came up a few times. This chain uses TRBV20-1 with TRBJ1-1; weak D call: TRBD1 (5 bases). The V end lost 1 base, the J end lost 0 bases, and 9 bases lay between the germline ends. Looked up from germline, CDR1 is DFQATT and CDR2 is SNEGSKA (reference sequence). CDR3 length: 14 residues. The CDR3 region has the DNA TGCAGTGCTAGAGTTGACAGCATGAACACTGAAGCTTTCTTT. This translates into CSARVDSMNTEAFF.

This clonotype was counted many times. CDR3: CASSQVNPSDEQFF. CDR3 sequence (DNA): TGTGCCAGCAGCCAAGTAAACCCCAGCGATGAGCAGTTCTTC. The chain uses TRBV4-2 and TRBJ2-1; D gene unclear. The V and J ends lost 1 base and 8 bases respectively, with 12 bases between them. Germline values: CDR1 LGHNA, CDR2 YNFKEQ. CDR3 length: 14 amino acids.

V usage is TRBV5-1 and J usage is TRBJ2-7, with 8 bases identical to TRBD1. Germline CDR1 and CDR2: SGHRS and YFSETQ. This CDR3 has 14 residues. The junction had 3 bases not matched to a gene; V was cut back by 1 base and J by 3 bases. The CDR3 protein is CASSLTGQGYEQYF. In nucleotides, the CDR3 is TGCGCCAGCAGCTTGACAGGACAGGGCTACGAGCAGTACTTC.

This clonotype was observed a handful of times. The V and J genes are TRBV5-1 and TRBJ2-5; no definite D call. There are 14 residues in the CDR3. The germline V gene has CDR1 SGHRS and CDR2 YFSETQ. V was shortened by 3 bases and J by 0 bases, with 9 bases between the two germline ends. The CDR3 sequence: CASSSARYQETQYF. CDR3 bases: TGCGCCAGCAGCTCGGCTCGGTACCAAGAGACCCAGTACTTC.

This chain joins TRBV5-4 and TRBJ1-2; TRBD1 matches at 9 bases. CDR3 length equals 14 residues. Looked up from germline, CDR1 is SGHNT and CDR2 is YYREEE (reference sequence). Germline trimming cut 6 bases from V and 4 bases from J; bases unmatched to any gene: 7. The CDR3 here is CASTEGGQGYGYTF. The CDR3, as DNA: TGTGCCAGCACCGAGGGGGGACAGGGCTATGGCTACACCTTC.

This clonotype was counted ten times or more. This chain connects TRBV10-3 to TRBJ1-1; D is uncertain. The CDR3 runs to 13 residues. Germline CDR1 reads ENHRY; CDR2 reads SYGVKD. V was shortened by 7 bases and J by 0 bases, with 9 bases between the two germline ends. CDR3 in DNA: TGTGCCATCACCGACACGGTGAACACTGAAGCTTTCTTT. This codes for CAITDTVNTEAFF.

This clonotype was observed a handful of times. This rearrangement joins TRBV7-6 to TRBJ2-3, with a tentative D call TRBD1 (5 bases). The CDR3 contains 16 residues. V was pared by 5 bases and J by 4 bases, with 19 bases between. The germline V gene encodes CDR1 SGHVS and CDR2 FNYEAQ. Here the CDR3 DNA reads TGTGCCAGCAGCCCCCAGGGCAGAAACGGAGCAGATACGCAGTATTTT. Residues: CASSPQGRNGADTQYF. Supplemented by reference TRBV7-6 and TRBJ2-3, the full variable domain reads GAGVSQSPRYKVTKRGQDVALRCDPISGHVSLYWYRQALGQGPEFLTYFNYEAQQDKSGLPNDRFSAERPEGSISTLTIQRTEQRDSAMYRCASSPQGRNGADTQYFGPGTRLTVL.

The chain combines TRBV7-8 with TRBJ1-5; D is uncertain. The CDR3 covers 17 residues. The V gene's germline CDR1 is SGHVS and CDR2 FQNEAQ. V shed 1 base and J shed 0 bases, with 13 bases lying between them. The CDR3 DNA follows: TGTGCCAGCAGCTTAGAGAGGGCAGTATATAGCAATCAGCCCCAGCATTTT. Translated, it gives CASSLERAVYSNQPQHF.

This clonotype was detected many times. The rearrangement joins TRBV20-1 to TRBJ2-3; 9 bases align to TRBD2. CDR3 length equals 15 residues. Germline-derived CDR1 and CDR2 are DFQATT and SNEGSKA (reference sequence). Trimming at V came to 8 bases and at J to 1 base, leaving 10 bases not matched to a gene. Written as DNA, the CDR3 is TGCAGTCTCGAAGCCAGACTAGCGGGCACAGATACGCAGTATTTT. The encoded protein is CSLEARLAGTDTQYF.

The gene calls are TRBV25-1 and TRBJ2-1; D may be TRBD2 (6 bases). Trimming left V 3 bases short and J 7 bases short, with 16 bases between. The CDR3 contains 15 residues. Germline V gives CDR1 MGHDK, CDR2 SYGVNS. The CDR3 here is CASSDLPGVDNEQFF. CDR3 nucleotides: TGTGCCAGCAGTGACCTCCCGGGAGTAGATAATGAGCAGTTCTTC.